These 11 T cell receptor beta chains originate from one sample sequenced in a study of neoadjuvant anti-PD-1 for oral cavity cancer. Sequencing was performed with immunoSEQ multiplex PCR; in TCRdb, only in-frame clones are kept and a portion is missing. There are approximately 13,000 clones in the sample; roughly 67% occur only once, and around 2.9% lies in the top ten. Time point defined: after neoadjuvant nivolumab, at surgical resection. The material was PBMCs, obtained after nivolumab (anti-PD-1) treatment. Source of these receptors: a person aged 40 to 85 with oral cavity squamous cell carcinoma.

This rearrangement joins TRBV7-6 to TRBJ2-1; a weak D match, TRBD2 (7 bases). Germline V gives CDR1 SGHVS, CDR2 FNYEAQ. The CDR3 has 15 residues. The V and J ends lost 2 bases and 8 bases respectively, with 16 bases between them. CDR3 sequence reads: CASSLTPIGGDEQFF. The CDR3 region has the DNA TGTGCCAGCAGCTTAACCCCAATAGGGGGGGATGAGCAGTTCTTC.

The V and J genes are TRBV28 and TRBJ2-7, with 7 bases lining up with TRBD2. The V gene's germline CDR1 is MDHEN and CDR2 SYDVKM. The CDR3 loop spans 15 amino acids. Trimming at V came to 5 bases and at J to 4 bases, leaving 11 bases not matched to a gene. For the CDR3, the DNA is TGTGCCAGCAGTCCACAGGTGGGCGGGAGATACGAGCAGTACTTC. It translates to CASSPQVGGRYEQYF.

This clone was seen once. Mismatch with germline at one junction end may stem from a read error. V is TRBV9 and J is TRBJ2-1; a possible D gene is TRBD1 (5 bases). Germline V gene sequence: CDR1 SGDLS, CDR2 YYNGEE. The CDR3 contains 16 residues. The CDR3: CASSASPLGRYNEQFF. CDR3 coding DNA: TGTGCCAGCAGCGCCTCCCCGCTGGGGCGTTACAATGAACAGTTCTTC.

This chain uses TRBV7-6 with TRBJ2-7; D uncertain. Germline V lookup: CDR1 SGHVS, CDR2 FNYEAQ. The CDR3 runs to 14 residues. V was shortened by 0 bases and J by 2 bases, with 8 bases between the two germline ends. CDR3 sequence (DNA): TGTGCCAGCAGCTTAGCTACAGACGCCTACGAGCAGTACTTC. It translates to CASSLATDAYEQYF.

The gene calls are TRBV10-1 and TRBJ2-1, with TRBD2 matching over 7 bases. Germline V gene data show CDR1 as WNHNN and CDR2 as SYGVQD (reference sequence). This CDR3 contains 15 residues. Trimming took 3 bases from V and 7 from J; bases not matched to a gene: 9. CDR3 protein: CASSDTGGRDNEQFF. For the CDR3, the DNA is TGCGCCAGCAGTGATACTGGCGGGAGAGATAATGAGCAGTTCTTC.

This clone was counted a few times. The chain couples TRBV27 to TRBJ2-7; 14 nucleotides agree with TRBD2. J gave up 5 bases and V 5 bases, and 14 bases lay outside the gene matches. The CDR3 is 18 amino acids. Germline loops: CDR1 MNHEY, CDR2 SMNVEV (reference sequence). The DNA for the CDR3 is TGTGCCAGCAGTCCCTACCCCGGGACTAGCGGGAGTCCCCACGAGCAGTACTTC. Translation: CASSPYPGTSGSPHEQYF.

Here the CDR3 reads CASSGGGYSNYGYTF. The CDR3 DNA sequence: TGTGCCAGCAGCGGAGGGGGGTATTCTAACTATGGCTACACCTTC. The chain has TRBV6-1 and TRBJ1-2; weak D call: TRBD1 (6 bases). This CDR3 comprises 15 residues. V was pared by 6 bases and J by 0 bases, with 14 bases between. From germline, CDR1 is MNHNS and CDR2 SASEGT.

This sequence joins TRBV28 and TRBJ1-2, with D hard to call. The germline V and J ends were trimmed by 6 bases and 5 bases, with 16 bases remaining between them. Looked up from germline, CDR1 is MDHEN and CDR2 is SYDVKM. The CDR3 sequence is 14 residues long. The CDR3 here is CASRPLPEEYGYTF. The CDR3 bases are TGTGCCAGCAGACCACTTCCTGAGGAATATGGCTACACCTTC.

The genes are TRBV15 and TRBJ2-3, with D maybe TRBD2 (6 bases). Germline V gene data show CDR1 as LNHNV and CDR2 as YYDKDF (reference sequence). Trimming stripped 0 bases from V and 3 bases from J, with 13 bases between. The CDR3 runs to 16 residues. CDR3 region: CATSRERSGSTDTQYF. The CDR3 nucleotides are TGTGCCACCAGCAGAGAGAGGTCCGGGAGTACAGATACGCAGTATTTT.

The chain has TRBV28 and TRBJ2-7; TRBD1 agrees at 8 bases. Germline V gene lookup returns CDR1 MDHEN and CDR2 SYDVKM. With V trimmed by 10 bases and J by 2 bases, 7 bases remained unmatched. The CDR3 spans 13 residues. CDR3 region: CATAGTGAYEQYF. The DNA of the CDR3 is TGTGCCACCGCGGGGACAGGAGCCTACGAGCAGTACTTC.

The rearrangement uses TRBV27 and TRBJ1-2; perhaps TRBD1 as D (5 bases). CDR3 length: 13 residues. From germline, CDR1 is MNHEY and CDR2 SMNVEV (reference sequence). Trimming pared 2 bases from V and 3 bases from J, leaving 7 bases between. The CDR3 DNA sequence: TGTGCCAGCAGTTTAACGGGGGACTATGGCTACACCTTC. It is translated as CASSLTGDYGYTF.